The rows below give T cell receptor beta chains drawn from one sample of a study of CD4 T cells in lung cancer. The method was immunoSEQ multiplex PCR; TCRdb's version includes in-frame clones alone and lacks a portion of them. The sample has some 10,000 clones, 50% to 75% seen once. Sequenced material: normal lung tissue taken away from the tumor. These receptor sequences come from a man aged 55 to 69 with non-small cell lung cancer. Both conserved end residues are part of each CDR3. Fields, in order: V gene, D gene, clone size, J gene, CDR3 DNA, CDR3 protein. The D gene is left open where the match is weak. Clone size is stated in some rows and not others, as once, few, many or a class when expanded.

TRBV7-2	TRBD2	few	TRBJ2-1	TGTGCCAGCATGCCGGGACTAGCGCCCTACAATGAGCAGTTCTTC	CASMPGLAPYNEQFF
TRBV9	NA	NA	TRBJ1-4	TGTGCCAGCACCCCCGGAAGGGTGGCAGGAAGGGAGAAACTGTTTTTT	CASTPGRVAGREKLFF
TRBV28	NA	NA	TRBJ1-1	TGTGCCAGCAGTCCCCCAGCAAGCGCTGAAGCTTTCTTT	CASSPPASAEAFF
TRBV7-9	NA	few	TRBJ1-1	TGTGCCAGCAGCCCTTTACAGGGAACAACTGAAGCTTTCTTT	CASSPLQGTTEAFF
TRBV5-1	TRBD1	NA	TRBJ2-3	TGCGCCAGCAGCCGGGTCCCGACAGGGGGCACAGATACGCAGTATTTT	CASSRVPTGGTDTQYF
TRBV10-3	NA	NA	TRBJ1-2	TGTGCCATCAGTGAGCCCGGCGGCTACTATGGCTACACCTTC	CAISEPGGYYGYTF
TRBV19	NA	NA	TRBJ1-2	TGTGCCAGTCGGTGGGGGGACTATGGCTACACCTTC	CASRWGDYGYTF
TRBV6-5	TRBD1	NA	TRBJ1-5	TGTGCCAGCAGGGGGACAGGGGTTGGCAATCAGCCCCAGCATTTT	CASRGTGVGNQPQHF
TRBV6-4	NA	NA	TRBJ2-3	TGTGCCAGCAGTGGTCGGGAAGGAGATACGCAGTATTTT	CASSGREGDTQYF
TRBV4-1	TRBD2	medium-sized	TRBJ2-1	TGCGCCAGCAGCCAAACGGGGGGAGCCTACAATGAGCAGTTCTTC	CASSQTGGAYNEQFF